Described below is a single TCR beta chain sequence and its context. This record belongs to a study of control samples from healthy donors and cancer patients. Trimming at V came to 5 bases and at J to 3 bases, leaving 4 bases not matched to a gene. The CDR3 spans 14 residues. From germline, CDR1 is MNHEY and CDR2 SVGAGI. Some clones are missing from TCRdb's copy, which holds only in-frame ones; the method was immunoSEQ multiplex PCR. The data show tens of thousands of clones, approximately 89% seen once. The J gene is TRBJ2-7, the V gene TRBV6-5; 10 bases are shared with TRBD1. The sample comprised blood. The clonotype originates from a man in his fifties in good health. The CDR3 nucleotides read TGTGCCAGCAGTAGGGACAGGGGTTACTACGAGCAGTACTTC. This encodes CASSRDRGYYEQYF.